The entry below describes one T cell receptor (beta chain). Its specificity is not known. These data come from a study of blood T cells in healthy people across ages. Study-wide results and caveats: With age, beta diversity per million T cells declined roughly linearly, significantly by 30 to 40.

The trim removed 9 bases at V and 11 bases at J, leaving 12 bases unmatched. The CDR3 has 14 residues. Germline V gene data show CDR1 as KGHDR and CDR2 as SFDVKD. Next came a second PCR, run for roughly 6 to 11 cycles, which used a sample-barcoded 5' primer along with a J-beta primer mix. TCRdb re-analysed the 5' RACE reads in MiXCR, keeping a single row per CDR3 protein. The data contain roughly 800,000 distinct CDR3 sequences, about 48% of them singletons. This chain uses TRBV24-1 with TRBJ2-3, with 11 bases fitting TRBD2. The receptor's source is a man older than 75 in good health. Sequencing was done on a sample of blood. The CDR3 nucleotides read TGTGCCACCCGTGGACTAGCGGGCAACAATGAGCAGTATTTT. The encoded protein is CATRGLAGNNEQYF.